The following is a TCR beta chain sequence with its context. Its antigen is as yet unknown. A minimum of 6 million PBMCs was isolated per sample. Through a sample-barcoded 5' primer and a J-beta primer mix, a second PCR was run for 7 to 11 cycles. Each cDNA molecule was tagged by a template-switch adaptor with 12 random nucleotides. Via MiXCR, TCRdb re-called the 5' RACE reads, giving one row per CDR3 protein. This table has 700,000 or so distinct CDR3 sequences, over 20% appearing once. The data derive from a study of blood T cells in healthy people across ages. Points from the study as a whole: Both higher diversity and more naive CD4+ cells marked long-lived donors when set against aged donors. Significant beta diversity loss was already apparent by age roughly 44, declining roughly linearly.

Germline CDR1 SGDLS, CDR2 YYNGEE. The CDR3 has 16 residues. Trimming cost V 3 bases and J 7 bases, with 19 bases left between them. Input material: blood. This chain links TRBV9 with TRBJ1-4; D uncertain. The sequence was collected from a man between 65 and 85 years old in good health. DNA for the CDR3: TGTGCCAGCAGCGGAGGTGGTGGAGGGCAGGTTGAAAAACTGTTTTTT. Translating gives CASSGGGGGQVEKLFF.